These 16 T cell receptor beta chains were all obtained from the same sample, sequenced in a study of identical twins (dated by TCRdb to between 2015 and 2016). Libraries were made using 5' RACE. Sequenced on an Illumina HiSeq 2000. In-frame beta chains were kept once TCRdb had trimmed the public reads at Q25 with fastp and called clones with MiXCR. Identical CDR3 protein sequences are pooled into one entry, listed with their most common genes and DNA. Across this sample there are 450,000 to 650,000 distinct CDR3 sequences, with 12% to 15% seen only once. The ten largest make up 0.44% of the sample. These same data were also listed under a study on yellow fever vaccine responses in identical twins.

Input material: CD4+ T cells sorted from blood. Receptors originate from a woman between 18 and 29 years old in good health.

This clonotype was seen only a few times. The chain uses TRBV27 and TRBJ2-6; maybe TRBD1 (5 bases). The germline V gene has CDR1 MNHEY and CDR2 SMNVEV (reference sequence). The CDR3 contains 17 residues. V was clipped by 4 bases and J by 0 bases, with 13 bases between them. The CDR3 loop is CASSWQGMYSGANVLTF. CDR3 DNA: TGTGCCAGCAGTTGGCAGGGAATGTACTCTGGGGCCAACGTCCTGACTTTC.

This clonotype was counted ten times or more. The chain combines TRBV12-3 or TRBV12-4 with TRBJ2-3, with TRBD2 as a possible D gene (7 bases). The CDR3 loop spans 16 amino acids. The V end was cut by 2 bases, the J end by 5 bases, with 17 bases between. CDR3 in DNA: TGTGCCAGCAGTTTACAGGCGGGGGCGGTCAGAGATACGCAGTATTTT. Translation gives CASSLQAGAVRDTQYF.

This clonotype has only a few counts. The chain recombines TRBV25-1 with TRBJ2-3; weak D call: TRBD1 (6 bases). Trimming removed 5 bases from V and 3 bases from J, with 15 bases in between. This CDR3 has 15 residues. Germline lookup yields CDR1 MGHDK and CDR2 SYGVNS. The CDR3 nucleotides read TGTGCCAGCAGTTCAGGGGTCGTTGTGACAGATACGCAGTATTTT. Protein: CASSSGVVVTDTQYF.

In this sample, this clonotype turned up a few times. This chain connects TRBV20-1 to TRBJ2-1, with D perhaps TRBD2 (6 bases). There are 17 residues in the CDR3. Germline V gene lookup returns CDR1 DFQATT and CDR2 SNEGSKA (reference sequence). V was clipped by 2 bases and J by 0 bases, with 17 bases between them. CDR3 protein: CSARNLAGISSYNEQFF. CDR3 coding DNA: TGCAGTGCTAGAAATCTTGCGGGGATCAGCTCCTACAATGAGCAGTTCTTC.

The CDR3 spells CATRPTGGVYNEQFF. The CDR3 coding sequence is TGTGCCACCAGACCGACAGGGGGCGTATACAATGAGCAGTTCTTC. The genes are TRBV24-1 and TRBJ2-1; 10 positions agree with TRBD1. Trimming removed 7 bases from V and 4 bases from J; junction bases left unmatched: 6. The germline gives CDR1 KGHDR, CDR2 SFDVKD. The CDR3 has 15 residues.

This clonotype was counted between two and nine times. This sequence joins TRBV15 and TRBJ2-7, with TRBD1 matching over 11 bases. CDR1 and CDR2 from the germline V gene are LNHNV and YYDKDF (reference sequence). The CDR3 runs to 17 residues. V lost 3 bases and J lost 0; bases outside the gene matches: 7. The CDR3 sequence is CATSSSRDRGSSYEQYV. The DNA of the CDR3 is TGTGCCACCAGCAGCAGCCGGGACAGGGGGTCCTCCTACGAGCAGTACGTC.

This clonotype was recorded many times. This rearrangement joins TRBV24-1 to TRBJ2-1; the D is unclear. The CDR3 is made up of 14 amino acids. Germline V gene sequence: CDR1 KGHDR, CDR2 SFDVKD. V was trimmed by 7 bases and J by 1 base, leaving 10 bases between them. The CDR3 protein is CATRDHGSYNEQFF. CDR3 sequence (DNA): TGTGCCACCAGGGACCATGGATCCTACAATGAGCAGTTCTTC.

The chain combines TRBV9 with TRBJ2-1; 9 positions match TRBD2. Trimming removed 5 bases from V and 3 bases from J; junction bases left unmatched: 6. Germline V CDR1 and CDR2: SGDLS, YYNGEE. The CDR3 runs to 15 residues. The CDR3 reads CASSPGLAVYNEQFF. CDR3 DNA: TGTGCCAGCAGTCCGGGACTAGCCGTCTACAATGAGCAGTTCTTC. Variable domain in full (rest from reference TRBV9 and TRBJ2-1): DSGVTQTPKHLITATGQRVTLRCSPRSGDLSVYWYQQSLDQGLQFLIQYYNGEERAKGNILERFSAQQFPDLHSELNLSSLELGDSALYFCASSPGLAVYNEQFFGPGTRLTVL.

This chain connects TRBV5-1 to TRBJ2-1; TRBD2 agrees at 8 bases. J gave up 6 bases and V 2 bases, and 16 bases lay outside the gene matches. This CDR3 region has 18 residues. The germline V gene encodes CDR1 SGHRS and CDR2 YFSETQ. CDR3 DNA: TGCGCCAGCAGCTTCCCCGGGACGGGGGGGAATACTGGCAATGAGCAGTTCTTC. Amino acids: CASSFPGTGGNTGNEQFF.

This clonotype was counted between two and nine times. V usage is TRBV5-1 and J usage is TRBJ2-1; 8 bases are a match to TRBD1. The V segment lost 3 bases and the J segment 5 bases; nucleotides outside the gene matches: 10. The CDR3 runs 16 residues. Germline loops: CDR1 SGHRS, CDR2 YFSETQ. CDR3 region: CASSSSPGQVNNEQFF. The CDR3 DNA reads as TGCGCCAGCAGCTCTTCCCCGGGACAGGTGAACAATGAGCAGTTCTTC.

There are many counts of this clonotype. V usage is TRBV5-1 and J usage is TRBJ1-3; tentatively, D is TRBD1 (6 bases). Germline V gene sequence: CDR1 SGHRS, CDR2 YFSETQ. With 1 base removed from V and 7 bases from J, the gap between germline ends came to 15 bases. The CDR3 is made up of 15 amino acids. The CDR3 spells CASSLRGHIRNTIYF. In DNA form, the CDR3 reads TGCGCCAGCAGCTTGAGGGGACACATTCGGAACACCATATATTTT.

The chain is built from TRBV7-9 and TRBJ1-4; unclear D gene. This CDR3 is 12 amino acids long. Per the germline V gene, CDR1 is SEHNR and CDR2 is FQNEAQ (reference sequence). V was shortened by 5 bases and J by 9 bases, with 10 bases between the two germline ends. CDR3 residues: CASSPEEKKLFF. In DNA, the CDR3 is TGTGCCAGCAGCCCTGAGGAAAAAAAACTGTTTTTT.

The V call is TRBV2, the J call TRBJ2-1; D unresolved. Trimming took off 3 bases at V and 6 bases at J, with 18 bases between the two ends. The CDR3 is made up of 16 amino acids. Germline V CDR1 and CDR2: SNHLY, FYNNEI. The CDR3 protein is CASSELDTPSGNEQFF. Written as DNA, the CDR3 is TGTGCCAGCAGTGAGCTCGACACCCCCTCAGGCAATGAGCAGTTCTTC.

This clonotype came up a few times. This chain connects TRBV5-6 to TRBJ1-2; weak D call: TRBD1 (6 bases). V lost 4 bases and J 4 bases, leaving 14 bases between the germline ends. There are 14 residues in the CDR3. Germline CDR1 and CDR2: SGHDT and YYEEEE. Here the CDR3 reads CASSITQGSYGYTF. The CDR3 DNA sequence: TGTGCCAGCAGCATTACACAGGGAAGCTATGGCTACACCTTC.

V gene TRBV11-2 combines with J gene TRBJ2-3; TRBD2 is a possible D gene (6 bases). This CDR3 has 14 amino acids. From germline, CDR1 is SGHAT and CDR2 FQNNGV. Trimming left V 5 bases short and J 2 bases short, with 11 bases between. The CDR3 sequence: CASSPGVFTDTQYF. The CDR3 DNA reads as TGTGCCAGCAGCCCGGGGGTTTTCACAGATACGCAGTATTTT.

The rearrangement joins TRBV6-1 to TRBJ2-7; D uncertain. The germline V gene encodes CDR1 MNHNS and CDR2 SASEGT. This CDR3 has 15 amino acids. Trimming shortened V by 4 bases and J by 2 bases, and 15 bases separated the two germline ends. The CDR3, as DNA: TGTGCCAGCAGTGCCGGAGAGTGGGTTACCTACGAGCAGTACTTC. This sequence encodes CASSAGEWVTYEQYF.